Given below is one T cell receptor beta chain in context. Antigen: not known. Repertoires were generated with immunoSEQ multiplex PCR, while TCRdb's copy carries only in-frame clones and drops some. The data show about 40,000 clones, with approximately 70% seen just once and approximately 7.7% held by the top ten. The data derive from a study of vaccination effects on CD4 cells after COVID-19. At the end of roughly ten days of culture, CD4+ T cells were isolated. The vaccine given was either BNT162b2 or mRNA-1273, in two doses. IL-2 medium took the place of half the medium on both days 3 and 7. Trimming at V came to 3 bases and at J to 5 bases, leaving 4 bases not matched to a gene. CDR1 SEHNR and CDR2 FQNEAQ come from the germline V gene (reference sequence). This CDR3 comprises 14 residues.

This sequence joins TRBV7-9 and TRBJ2-4, with TRBD1 matching over 7 bases. This receptor was obtained from a human donor who received a COVID-19 vaccine. The starting material was CD4+ T cells from PBMCs cultured without peptide, obtained after COVID-19 vaccination. The CDR3 DNA reads TGTGCCAGCAGCTTCCGTGGACAGGAAAACATTCAGTACTTC. Amino acid sequence: CASSFRGQENIQYF.